The 4 T cell receptor beta chains in this list originate from one sample, sequenced in a study of T cells expressing NK-cell markers (dated by TCRdb to 2018 to 2020). Library method: 5' RACE. These reads were obtained on an Illumina HiSeq 2000. Each CDR3 protein sequence appears as one entry after TCRdb reprocessed the reads, and no DNA is included. This sample's table lists approximately 550,000 distinct CDR3 sequences. The ten most abundant clones make up around 3.3% of the sample. Sequences were obtained from blood T cells: a sorted CD56 or NKG2C T cell subset, CD4+ or CD8+ T cells, or bulk PBMC T cells (not recorded which). The receptor source for this set is a man between 18 and 35 years old in good health. Donor details come from another sample of the same person, matched by shared clones.

The chain carries TRBV4-1 and TRBJ2-2; with no DNA, the TCRdb D assignment of TRBD2 cannot be verified. The CDR3 totals 18 residues. Looked up from germline, CDR1 is MGHRA and CDR2 is YSYEKL. This CDR3 is CASSQDDPRLAGTVELFF.

The chain couples TRBV15 to TRBJ2-1; there is no DNA to check the TCRdb D call of TRBD1. CDR3 length equals 14 residues. Looked up from germline, CDR1 is LNHNV and CDR2 is YYDKDF (reference sequence). The CDR3 loop is CATSRDRRGNEQFF.

V is TRBV5-1 and J is TRBJ2-5; TCRdb calls TRBD2, which cannot be checked without DNA. From germline, CDR1 is SGHRS and CDR2 YFSETQ. The CDR3 has 14 residues. This CDR3 is CASGPGLDQETQYF.

The chain is built from TRBV3-1 and TRBJ1-3; TCRdb picks TRBD1, but there is no DNA to check that call. Germline V gives CDR1 LGHDT, CDR2 YNNKEL (reference sequence). CDR3 length: 15 residues. The CDR3 is CASSQTAGTGNTIYF.